Each of the 4 T cell receptor beta chains below was sequenced from the same sample in a study of control samples from healthy donors and cancer patients. The table came from immunoSEQ multiplex PCR; TCRdb's copy has only in-frame clones and leaves some out. In total, the table holds under 200,000 clones. What was sequenced was blood. Receptors originate from a woman in her 30s in good health.

This rearrangement joins TRBV7-9 to TRBJ1-2, with D uncertain. Germline V CDR1 and CDR2: SEHNR, FQNEAQ (reference sequence). The CDR3 sequence is 14 residues long. V lost 3 bases and J lost 8, with 16 bases in between. This CDR3 is CASSFGREVHGYTF. The CDR3 DNA sequence: TGTGCCAGCAGCTTCGGTAGGGAAGTGCACGGCTACACCTTC.

The chain links TRBV14 to TRBJ1-2; no definite D call. Trimming removed 1 base from V and 0 bases from J, with 6 bases in between. The V gene's germline CDR1 is SGHDN and CDR2 FVKESK. The length of the CDR3 is 14 residues. The CDR3 region has the DNA TGTGCCAGCAGCCAAGTCAGAGCTAACTATGGCTACACCTTC. Its protein product is CASSQVRANYGYTF.

This chain joins TRBV5-1 and TRBJ2-3; no clear D. Germline CDR1 reads SGHRS; CDR2 reads YFSETQ. The CDR3 has 15 residues. The V and J ends lost 3 bases and 0 bases respectively, with 11 bases between them. Written as DNA, the CDR3 is TGCGCCAGCAGCTGGAGTGCCCCTAGCACAGATACGCAGTATTTT. This translates into CASSWSAPSTDTQYF.

This chain connects TRBV20-1 to TRBJ1-2, with D perhaps TRBD1 (5 bases). Trimming took off 7 bases at V and 3 bases at J, with 6 bases between the two ends. The CDR3 totals 10 residues. Germline V gene lookup returns CDR1 DFQATT and CDR2 SNEGSKA (reference sequence). The CDR3 sequence: CSGDYYGYTF. As DNA, the CDR3 is TGCAGTGGGGACTACTATGGCTACACCTTC.